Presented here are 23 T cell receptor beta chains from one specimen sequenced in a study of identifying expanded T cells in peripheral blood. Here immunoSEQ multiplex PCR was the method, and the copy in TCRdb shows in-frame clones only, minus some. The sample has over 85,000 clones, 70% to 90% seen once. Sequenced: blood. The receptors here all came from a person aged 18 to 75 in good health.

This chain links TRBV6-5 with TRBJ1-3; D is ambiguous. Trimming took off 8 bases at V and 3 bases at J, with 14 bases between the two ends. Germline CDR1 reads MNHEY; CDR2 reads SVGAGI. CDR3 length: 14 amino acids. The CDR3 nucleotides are TGTGCCAGCCAATCCCCCGGAGGTGGAAACACCATATATTTT. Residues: CASQSPGGGNTIYF.

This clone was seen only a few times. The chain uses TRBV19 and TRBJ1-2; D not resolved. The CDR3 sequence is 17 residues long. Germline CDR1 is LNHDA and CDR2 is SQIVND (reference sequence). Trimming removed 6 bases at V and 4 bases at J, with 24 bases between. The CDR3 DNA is TGTGCCAGTAGCCACGATGGACGTCCTGGTCCGGGCTATGGCTACACCTTC. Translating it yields CASSHDGRPGPGYGYTF.

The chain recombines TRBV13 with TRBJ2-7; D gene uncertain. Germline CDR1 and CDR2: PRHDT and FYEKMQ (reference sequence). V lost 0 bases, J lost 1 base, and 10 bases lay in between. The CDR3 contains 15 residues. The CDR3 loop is CASSLGLVRSYEQYF. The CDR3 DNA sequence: TGTGCCAGCAGCTTAGGCCTGGTTCGATCCTACGAGCAGTACTTC. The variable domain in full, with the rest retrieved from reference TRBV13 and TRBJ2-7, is AAGVIQSPRHLIKEKRETATLKCYPIPRHDTVYWYQQGPGQDPQFLISFYEKMQSDKGSIPDRFSAQQFSDYHSELNMSSLELGDSALYFCASSLGLVRSYEQYFGPGTRLTVT.

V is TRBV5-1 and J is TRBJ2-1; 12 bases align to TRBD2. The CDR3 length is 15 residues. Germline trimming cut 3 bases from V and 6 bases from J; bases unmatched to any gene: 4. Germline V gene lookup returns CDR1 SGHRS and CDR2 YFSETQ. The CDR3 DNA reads TGCGCCAGCAGCTCGCTAGCGGGGGGGCCCAATGAGCAGTTCTTC. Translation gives CASSSLAGGPNEQFF. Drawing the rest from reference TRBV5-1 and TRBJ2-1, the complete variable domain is KAGVTQTPRYLIKTRGQQVTLSCSPISGHRSVSWYQQTPGQGLQFLFEYFSETQRNKGNFPGRFSGRQFSNSRSEMNVSTLELGDSALYLCASSSLAGGPNEQFFGPGTRLTVL.

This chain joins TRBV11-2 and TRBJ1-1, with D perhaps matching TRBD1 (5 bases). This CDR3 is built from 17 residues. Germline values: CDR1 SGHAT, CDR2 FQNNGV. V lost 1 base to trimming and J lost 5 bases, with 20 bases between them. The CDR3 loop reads CASSLGQIGTEDTEAFF. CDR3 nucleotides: TGTGCCAGCAGCTTAGGGCAGATCGGGACGGAGGATACTGAAGCTTTCTTT.

CDR3 nucleotide sequence: TGTGCCAGCAGCCGTAGTGCCACTAACTATGGCTACACCTTC. Translating it yields CASSRSATNYGYTF. The chain couples TRBV9 to TRBJ1-2; D is unclear. The germline V and J ends were trimmed by 4 bases and 0 bases, with 10 bases remaining between them. Per the germline V gene, CDR1 is SGDLS and CDR2 is YYNGEE. The CDR3 is 14 residues long. Combining the CDR3 with reference TRBV9 and TRBJ1-2 gives the whole variable domain DSGVTQTPKHLITATGQRVTLRCSPRSGDLSVYWYQQSLDQGLQFLIQYYNGEERAKGNILERFSAQQFPDLHSELNLSSLELGDSALYFCASSRSATNYGYTFGSGTRLTVV.

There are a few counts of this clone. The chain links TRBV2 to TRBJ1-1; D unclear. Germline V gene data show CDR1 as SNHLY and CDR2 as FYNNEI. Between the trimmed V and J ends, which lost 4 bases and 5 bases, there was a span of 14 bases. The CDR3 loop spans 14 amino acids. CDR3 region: CASSVVQSGTEAFF. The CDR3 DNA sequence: TGTGCCAGCAGTGTGGTTCAGTCGGGGACTGAAGCTTTCTTT. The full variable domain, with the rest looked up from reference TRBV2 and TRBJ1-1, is EPEVTQTPSHQVTQMGQEVILRCVPISNHLYFYWYRQILGQKVEFLVSFYNNEISEKSEIFDDQFSVERPDGSNFTLKIRSTKLEDSAMYFCASSVVQSGTEAFFGQGTRLTVV.

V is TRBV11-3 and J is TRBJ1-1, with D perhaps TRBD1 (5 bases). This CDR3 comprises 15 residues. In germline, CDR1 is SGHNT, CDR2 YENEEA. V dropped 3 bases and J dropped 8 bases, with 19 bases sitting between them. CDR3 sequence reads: CASSFNSLQVGEAFF. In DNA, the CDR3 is TGTGCCAGCAGCTTTAACTCACTACAGGTCGGGGAAGCTTTCTTT.

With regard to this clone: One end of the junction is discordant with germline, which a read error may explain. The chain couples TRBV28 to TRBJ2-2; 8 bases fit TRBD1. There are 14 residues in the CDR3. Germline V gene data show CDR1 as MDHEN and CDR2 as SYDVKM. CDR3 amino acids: CAGRTGSNTGELFF. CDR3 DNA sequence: TGTGCCGGCAGGACAGGGAGTAACACCGGGGAGCTGTTTTTT.

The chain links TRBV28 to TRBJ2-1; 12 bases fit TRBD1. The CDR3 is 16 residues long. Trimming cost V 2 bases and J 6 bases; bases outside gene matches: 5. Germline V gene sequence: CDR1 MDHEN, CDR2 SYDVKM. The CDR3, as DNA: TGTGCCAGCAGTTTAAGGGACAGGGGGCAGGGCAATGAGCAGTTCTTC. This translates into CASSLRDRGQGNEQFF.

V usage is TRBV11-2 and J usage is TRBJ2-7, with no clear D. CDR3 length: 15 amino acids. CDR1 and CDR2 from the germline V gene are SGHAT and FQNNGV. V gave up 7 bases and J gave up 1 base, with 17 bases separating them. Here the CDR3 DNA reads TGTGCCAGCAACCATCATTTTGCCCCATCCTACGAGCAGTACTTC. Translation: CASNHHFAPSYEQYF.

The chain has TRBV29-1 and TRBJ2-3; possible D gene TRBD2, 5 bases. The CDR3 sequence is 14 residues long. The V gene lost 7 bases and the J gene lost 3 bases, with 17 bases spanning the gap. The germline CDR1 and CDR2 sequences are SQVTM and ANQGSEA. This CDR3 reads CSADRERGTDTQYF. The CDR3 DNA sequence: TGCAGCGCCGACCGGGAAAGAGGGACAGATACGCAGTATTTT.

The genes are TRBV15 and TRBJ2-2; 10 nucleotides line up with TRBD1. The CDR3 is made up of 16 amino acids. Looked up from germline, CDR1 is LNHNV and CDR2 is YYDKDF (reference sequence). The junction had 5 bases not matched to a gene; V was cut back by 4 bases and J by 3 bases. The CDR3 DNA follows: TGTGCCACCAGCACCCAGACAGGGGGCTACACCGGGGAGCTGTTTTTT. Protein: CATSTQTGGYTGELFF.

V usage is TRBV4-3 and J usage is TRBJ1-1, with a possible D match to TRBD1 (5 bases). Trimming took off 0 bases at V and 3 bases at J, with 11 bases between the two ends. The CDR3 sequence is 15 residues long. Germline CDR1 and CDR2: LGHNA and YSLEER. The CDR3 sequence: CASSQDRGLDTEAFF. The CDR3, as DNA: TGCGCCAGCAGCCAAGATCGGGGCTTGGACACTGAAGCTTTCTTT.

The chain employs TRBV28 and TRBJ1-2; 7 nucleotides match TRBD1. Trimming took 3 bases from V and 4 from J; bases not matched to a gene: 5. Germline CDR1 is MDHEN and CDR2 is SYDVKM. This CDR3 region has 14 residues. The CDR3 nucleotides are TGTGCCAGCAGTTTCCCCGGGACAGCCTATGGCTACACCTTC. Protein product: CASSFPGTAYGYTF.

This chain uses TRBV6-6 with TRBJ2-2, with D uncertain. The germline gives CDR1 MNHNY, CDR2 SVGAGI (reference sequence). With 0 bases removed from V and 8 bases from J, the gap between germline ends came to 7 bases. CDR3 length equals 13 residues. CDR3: CASSYSGGGELFF. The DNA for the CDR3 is TGTGCCAGCAGTTACTCGGGCGGAGGGGAGCTGTTTTTT.

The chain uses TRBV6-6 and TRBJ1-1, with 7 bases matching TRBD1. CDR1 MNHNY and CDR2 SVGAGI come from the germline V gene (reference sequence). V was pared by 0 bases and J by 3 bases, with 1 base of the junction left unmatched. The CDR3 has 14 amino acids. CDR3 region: CASSYSGGYTEAFF. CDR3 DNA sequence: TGTGCCAGCAGTTACTCAGGGGGCTACACTGAAGCTTTCTTT.

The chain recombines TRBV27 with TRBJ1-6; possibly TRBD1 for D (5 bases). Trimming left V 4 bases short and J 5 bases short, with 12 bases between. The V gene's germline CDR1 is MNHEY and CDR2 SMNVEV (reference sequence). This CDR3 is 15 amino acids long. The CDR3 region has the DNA TGTGCCAGCAGTTGGGGGGGGGAGGATAATTCACCCCTCCACTTT. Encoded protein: CASSWGGEDNSPLHF.

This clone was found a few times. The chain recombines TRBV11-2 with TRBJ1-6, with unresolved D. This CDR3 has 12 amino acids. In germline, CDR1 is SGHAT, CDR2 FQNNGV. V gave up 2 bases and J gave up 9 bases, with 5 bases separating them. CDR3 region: CASSLSTSPLHF. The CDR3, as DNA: TGTGCCAGCAGCTTATCCACTTCACCCCTCCACTTT.

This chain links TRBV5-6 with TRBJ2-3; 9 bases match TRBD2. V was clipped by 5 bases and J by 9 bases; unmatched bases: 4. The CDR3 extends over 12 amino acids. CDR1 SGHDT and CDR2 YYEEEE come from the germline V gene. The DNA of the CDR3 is TGTGCCAGCAGGCTAGCGGGGAAAACGCAGTATTTT. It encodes CASRLAGKTQYF. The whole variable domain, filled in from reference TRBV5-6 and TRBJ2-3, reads DAGVTQSPTHLIKTRGQQVTLRCSPKSGHDTVSWYQQALGQGPQFIFQYYEEEERQRGNFPDRFSGHQFPNYSSELNVNALLLGDSALYLCASRLAGKTQYFGPGTRLTVL.

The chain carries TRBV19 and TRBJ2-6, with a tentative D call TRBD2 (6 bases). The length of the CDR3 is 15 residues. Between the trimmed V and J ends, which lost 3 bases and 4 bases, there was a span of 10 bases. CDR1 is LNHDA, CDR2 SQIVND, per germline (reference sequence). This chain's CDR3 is CASSIRRAGANVLTF. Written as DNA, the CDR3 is TGTGCCAGTAGTATCAGGAGGGCAGGGGCCAACGTCCTGACTTTC.

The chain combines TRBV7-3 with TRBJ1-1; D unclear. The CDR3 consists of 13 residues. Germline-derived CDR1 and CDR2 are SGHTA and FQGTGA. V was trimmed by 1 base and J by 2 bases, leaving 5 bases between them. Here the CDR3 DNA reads TGTGCCAGCAGCTTAAACAGAAACACTGAAGCTTTCTTT. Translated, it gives CASSLNRNTEAFF.

The CDR3 loop reads CASSRGARGQVSPLHF. CDR3 sequence (DNA): TGTGCCAGCAGCCGCGGGGCCAGGGGGCAGGTTTCACCCCTCCACTTT. The J gene is TRBJ1-6, the V gene TRBV7-9, with 8 bases that match TRBD1. This CDR3 has 16 amino acids. CDR1 is SEHNR, CDR2 FQNEAQ, per germline (reference sequence). V lost 5 bases and J lost 9; bases outside the gene matches: 12.